This T cell receptor beta chain was recovered during a study of T cell changes during pregnancy in multiple sclerosis. Profiled with immunoSEQ multiplex PCR; TCRdb holds only in-frame clones, not every one. The table records about 68,000 clones, more than 80% of them present only once. Germline V gene sequence: CDR1 SGHVS, CDR2 FQNEAQ. This CDR3 comprises 16 residues. V lost 3 bases and J lost 3; bases outside the gene matches: 8. This specimen was peripheral blood, taken in the second trimester of pregnancy. The TCR was taken from a female donor with multiple sclerosis, enrolled in a pregnancy study. The V call is TRBV7-8, the J call TRBJ1-3, with 7 bases aligning to TRBD1. DNA for the CDR3: TGTGCCAGCAGCTTCTCGACAGGGTCAGGTGGAAACACCATATATTTT. Its translation: CASSFSTGSGGNTIYF.